The 21 T cell receptor beta chains given below trace back to one sample, sequenced in a study of T cell repertoires in cytomegalovirus infection (dated by TCRdb to about 2019). Sequenced on an Illumina HiSeq 1500. The public reads were run again by TCRdb, first through fastp at Q25 and then through MiXCR, and only productive beta chains were kept. Merged by CDR3 protein, the rows form single entries marked with the most common genes and DNA. This sample is represented by about 220,000 distinct CDR3 sequences; 30% to 45% of them were singletons. In total, the top ten clones hold 59% of the sample. No antigen is known for these receptors. This specimen's treatment or condition label, interpreted: in vitro stimulation with specific CMV peptide epitopes to enrich CMV-specific T cells. The specimen was CD8+ T cells from cultured PBMCs, collected from culture after CMV antigen stimulation. These receptors came from a human donor in good health (CMV status not recorded). Some clones in this sample may be carry-over from other donors' samples.

The CDR3 sequence: CASGPENIPLKLFF. The CDR3 nucleotides are TGTGCTAGTGGTCCCGAGAACATCCCTTTAAAACTGTTTTTT. The chain joins TRBV12-5 to TRBJ1-4; D gene unclear. V lost 5 bases to trimming and J lost 10 bases, with 17 bases between them. This CDR3 has 14 amino acids. The germline V gene encodes CDR1 LGHNT and CDR2 FRNRAP.

The rearrangement uses TRBV9 and TRBJ2-7, with unresolved D. V gave up 4 bases and J gave up 2 bases, with 13 bases separating them. In germline, CDR1 is SGDLS, CDR2 YYNGEE. The CDR3 extends over 14 amino acids. Here the CDR3 reads CASSPSNSPYEQYF. The CDR3 DNA reads TGTGCCAGCAGCCCCTCCAACTCCCCCTACGAGCAGTACTTC.

The CDR3 sequence is CASRVYRNSPLHF. The CDR3 coding sequence is TGTGCCAGCAGAGTCTACAGGAATTCACCCCTCCACTTT. The chain links TRBV11-2 to TRBJ1-6; TRBD1 is a possible D gene (5 bases). The germline V gene encodes CDR1 SGHAT and CDR2 FQNNGV. The ends were cut back, 6 bases at V and 7 bases at J, with 10 bases in the middle. This CDR3 has 13 residues.

About this clonotype itself: A read error may account for a junction end that differs from germline. V is TRBV7-9 and J is TRBJ1-1; D remains unclear. CDR3 length: 15 amino acids. Germline V gene data show CDR1 as SEHNR and CDR2 as FQNEAQ (reference sequence). The CDR3 here is CTSSQETGENTEAFF. The CDR3 DNA sequence: TGTACCAGCAGCCAAGAGACTGGAGAGAACACTGAAGCTTTCTTT.

The V call is TRBV11-1, the J call TRBJ2-3; 7 bases line up with TRBD2. The CDR3 runs to 16 residues. Unmatched junction bases numbered 10, after V lost 2 bases and J lost 5 bases. The germline V gene encodes CDR1 SGHAT and CDR2 FQDESV (reference sequence). The CDR3 coding sequence is TGTGCCAGCAGCTTATACCGGGACTACTCCGAAGATACGCAGTATTTT. It translates to CASSLYRDYSEDTQYF.

There are many counts of this clonotype. The chain uses TRBV9 and TRBJ2-1; D possibly uses TRBD1 or TRBD2 (7 bases each). The CDR3 has 13 residues. The V gene lost 4 bases and the J gene lost 12 bases, with 17 bases spanning the gap. Germline values: CDR1 SGDLS, CDR2 YYNGEE. The CDR3 sequence is CASSLGGGGGQFF. The CDR3 region has the DNA TGTGCCAGCAGCTTAGGGGGCGGGGGCGGGCAGTTCTTC.

With regard to this clonotype: Since the CDR3 does not end with the conserved phenylalanine or tryptophan, this likely comes from a read error. The DNA is omitted, as the CDR3 cannot be located on it reliably, and the CDR3 follows TCRdb's listing. The J gene is TRBJ2-7, the V gene TRBV7-8; TRBD1 was called by the table and not checked on the DNA. Germline CDR1 reads SGHVS; CDR2 reads FQNEAQ. The CDR3 has 14 amino acids, counting both end residues. The CDR3 sequence is CASSWDSPGDEQDL.

This clonotype was recorded a few times. The CDR3 nucleotides read TGTGCCAGCAGCTTCGGCAGGGGGCTCAATGAGCAGTTCTTC. Translation: CASSFGRGLNEQFF. J is TRBJ2-1 and V is TRBV5-6; 8 bases map to TRBD1. There are 14 residues in the CDR3. CDR1 is SGHDT, CDR2 YYEEEE, per germline. The ends lost 2 bases at V and 6 bases at J; junction bases unmatched: 4.

V is TRBV7-9 and J is TRBJ1-6; weak D call: TRBD1 (6 bases). Germline lookup yields CDR1 SEHNR and CDR2 FQNEAQ (reference sequence). The CDR3 is 15 residues long. V was shortened by 4 bases and J by 7 bases, with 14 bases between the two germline ends. This CDR3 is CASSSLQGTNSPLHF. The CDR3 bases are TGTGCCAGCAGCTCGTTACAGGGTACGAATTCACCCCTCCACTTT.

The chain links TRBV11-3 to TRBJ2-7; 7 nucleotides agree with TRBD1. The CDR3 contains 13 residues. The germline V gene has CDR1 SGHNT and CDR2 YENEEA. V shed 3 bases, J shed 6 bases, and the junction held 5 bases outside the gene matches. As DNA, the CDR3 is TGTGCCAGCAGCTTTGGCTCAGGGGGCGAGCAGTACTTC. Translated: CASSFGSGGEQYF.

This clonotype was observed a handful of times. The gene calls are TRBV4-2 and TRBJ2-3, with 13 bases identical to TRBD2. This CDR3 is built from 16 residues. The V and J ends lost 5 bases and 5 bases, in that order; junction bases with no gene match: 7. CDR1 is LGHNA and CDR2 is YNFKEQ in the germline V gene. The CDR3 region is CASSSPGLAGIDTQYF. DNA for the CDR3: TGTGCCAGCAGCTCGCCGGGACTAGCGGGGATAGATACGCAGTATTTT.

This chain joins TRBV5-5 and TRBJ2-3, with 8 positions matching TRBD2. This CDR3 comprises 17 residues. V trimming: 4 bases; J trimming: 1 base; junction bases outside the gene matches: 11. Germline V gene data show CDR1 as SGHKS and CDR2 as YYEKEE (reference sequence). The CDR3 nucleotides are TGTGCCAGCAGCCTGCGACTAATGACTAGCGGCACAGATACGCAGTATTTT. As protein: CASSLRLMTSGTDTQYF. The full variable domain, completed using reference TRBV5-5 and TRBJ2-3, is DAGVTQSPTHLIKTRGQQVTLRCSPISGHKSVSWYQQVLGQGPQFIFQYYEKEERGRGNFPDRFSARQFPNYSSELNVNALLLGDSALYLCASSLRLMTSGTDTQYFGPGTRLTVL.

This chain uses TRBV6-1 with TRBJ2-7, with 7 bases lining up with TRBD2. This CDR3 is built from 14 residues. J was trimmed by 3 bases and V by 2 bases; bases with no gene match: 4. CDR1 and CDR2 (germline): MNHNS, SASEGT. The CDR3 nucleotides read TGTGCCAGCAGTGAACGCTGGGGGGGCTACGAGCAGTACTTC. Its translation is CASSERWGGYEQYF.

This clonotype was seen a few times. The rearrangement uses TRBV12-5 and TRBJ2-1; 8 bases line up with TRBD2. Trimming at V came to 6 bases and at J to 4 bases, leaving 11 bases not matched to a gene. CDR1 is LGHNT, CDR2 FRNRAP, per germline. The CDR3 contains 16 residues. The CDR3 protein is CASGPTGAGEYNEQFF. The CDR3 nucleotides are TGTGCTAGTGGGCCCACAGGAGCGGGAGAATACAATGAGCAGTTCTTC.

The sample holds many counts of this clonotype. The CDR3 protein is CASSTLYSGDGSYEQYF. In DNA form, the CDR3 reads TGTGCCAGCAGTACCCTGTACAGCGGCGATGGTTCCTACGAGCAGTACTTC. The V call is TRBV7-2, the J call TRBJ2-7; a possible D gene is TRBD2 (5 bases). This CDR3 has 17 amino acids. Trimming left V 6 bases short and J 1 base short, with 22 bases between. Germline V CDR1 and CDR2: SGHTA, FQGNSA.

The chain couples TRBV20-1 to TRBJ2-7, with D maybe TRBD1 (5 bases). Trimming removed 3 bases from V and 4 bases from J, with 13 bases in between. The germline gives CDR1 DFQATT, CDR2 SNEGSKA (reference sequence). The CDR3 has 13 amino acids. The CDR3 DNA sequence: TGCAGTGCTAGGGGGCCCGATCGGTACGAGCAGTACTTC. Translating it yields CSARGPDRYEQYF.

This clonotype was observed many times. This chain uses TRBV27 with TRBJ2-7; D may be TRBD1 or TRBD2 (6 bases each). The CDR3 is made up of 13 amino acids. Germline V gives CDR1 MNHEY, CDR2 SMNVEV (reference sequence). V shed 3 bases and J shed 2 bases, with 8 bases lying between them. The CDR3 here is CASSLRGAYEQYF. The CDR3 DNA follows: TGTGCCAGCAGTTTGAGGGGGGCCTACGAGCAGTACTTC.

This chain connects TRBV7-2 to TRBJ1-2, with D possibly TRBD1 on 6 matching bases. The germline CDR1 and CDR2 sequences are SGHTA and FQGNSA. CDR3 length equals 16 residues. The germline V and J ends were trimmed by 5 bases and 5 bases, with 21 bases remaining between them. The CDR3 coding sequence is TGTGCCAGCAGCGGGGGCGGGGGCAACAGTCAGTATGGCTACACCTTC. Translation gives CASSGGGGNSQYGYTF.

The gene calls are TRBV27 and TRBJ1-2; TRBD1 matches 11 bases. V shed 4 bases and J 8 bases; nucleotides not matched to a gene: 9. This CDR3 has 15 amino acids. Germline lookup yields CDR1 MNHEY and CDR2 SMNVEV (reference sequence). CDR3 nucleotides: TGTGCCAGCAGTTCACCTGGACAGGGGGCTCTCGGCTACACCTTC. Its translation: CASSSPGQGALGYTF.

The chain combines TRBV13 with TRBJ2-7; D is possibly TRBD1 or TRBD2 (6 bases each). Looked up from germline, CDR1 is PRHDT and CDR2 is FYEKMQ (reference sequence). The CDR3 consists of 16 residues. The V end lost 0 bases, the J end lost 3 bases, and 15 bases lay between the germline ends. The DNA of the CDR3 is TGTGCCAGCAGCTTAGGCGGAGGGGGACTCATCTACGAGCAGTACTTC. Translation gives CASSLGGGGLIYEQYF.

In its sample, this clonotype was seen once. The chain has TRBV19 and TRBJ1-1; no clear D. Trimming shortened V by 3 bases and J by 5 bases, and 13 bases separated the two germline ends. There are 14 residues in the CDR3. The germline gives CDR1 LNHDA, CDR2 SQIVND (reference sequence). This CDR3 is CASSIPGLSTEAFF. The CDR3 DNA is TGTGCCAGTAGTATTCCAGGTTTAAGTACTGAAGCTTTCTTT.